The 8 T cell receptor beta chains reported below all come from one sample, sequenced in a study of EBV T-cell therapy then PD-1 blockade in nasopharyngeal carcinoma. Sequencing used immunoSEQ multiplex PCR; TCRdb keeps in-frame clones, though not all of them. The data contain some 20,000 clones, almost 85% of them seen just once; the ten biggest clones take up approximately 31%. Noted treatment: AdE1-LMPpoly-expanded autologous EBV-specific T-cell therapy followed by anti-PD-1 nivolumab. What these receptors recognize is not known. The sequences come from CD8+ T cells from blood, collected around day 35 from a patient whose treatment included autologous EBV-specific T cells and nivolumab. Every receptor here comes from a middle-aged man with nasopharyngeal carcinoma.

The chain joins TRBV4-2 to TRBJ2-3, with TRBD2 identical over 10 bases. From germline, CDR1 is LGHNA and CDR2 YNFKEQ. J lost 0 bases, V lost 2 bases, and 8 bases had no gene match. This CDR3 spans 18 amino acids. The CDR3 coding sequence is TGTGCCAGCAGCCAACGAGCGGGGGGGGTACCTAGCACAGATACGCAGTATTTT. Translated, it gives CASSQRAGGVPSTDTQYF.

The V gene is TRBV7-9, the J gene TRBJ1-1; no clear D gene. The length of the CDR3 is 15 residues. Germline CDR1 is SEHNR and CDR2 is FQNEAQ (reference sequence). Trimming removed 3 bases at V and 3 bases at J, with 14 bases between. The CDR3 region is CASSFSYGGHTEAFF. In DNA form, the CDR3 reads TGTGCCAGCAGCTTCTCCTACGGAGGACACACTGAAGCTTTCTTT.

The chain couples TRBV9 to TRBJ2-2, with 8 bases identical to TRBD2. Germline V gene lookup returns CDR1 SGDLS and CDR2 YYNGEE. The CDR3 extends over 17 amino acids. V gave up 10 bases and J gave up 2 bases; unmatched junction bases: 16. CDR3 sequence: CARRDPTGGGNTGELFF. The CDR3 region has the DNA TGTGCCCGCCGCGACCCGACGGGGGGGGGTAACACCGGGGAGCTGTTTTTT.

The CDR3 reads CASSLSGTETQYF. CDR3 in DNA: TGTGCCAGCAGCTTATCCGGGACAGAGACCCAGTACTTC. The chain employs TRBV5-4 and TRBJ2-5; D tentatively reads TRBD1 or TRBD2 (5 bases each). V was clipped by 2 bases and J by 4 bases, with 9 bases between them. The CDR3 has 13 amino acids. The germline V gene has CDR1 SGHNT and CDR2 YYREEE (reference sequence).

The chain is built from TRBV30 and TRBJ1-6; TRBD1 might be the D (5 bases). CDR3 length: 14 residues. Trimming took off 1 base at V and 8 bases at J, with 12 bases between the two ends. Germline-derived CDR1 and CDR2 are GTSNPN and SVGIG (reference sequence). The CDR3 reads CAWSGSGGYSPLHF. For the CDR3, the DNA is TGTGCCTGGAGTGGTTCCGGGGGGTATTCACCCCTCCACTTT.

The genes are TRBV29-1 and TRBJ1-2, with 7 bases identical to TRBD1. Germline-derived CDR1 and CDR2 are SQVTM and ANQGSEA. J was trimmed by 4 bases and V by 5 bases; bases with no gene match: 16. There are 16 residues in the CDR3. CDR3 amino acids: CSVFRQGEEYSYGYTF. The DNA for the CDR3 is TGCAGCGTTTTTCGACAGGGAGAAGAGTACTCCTATGGCTACACCTTC.

The chain employs TRBV4-2 and TRBJ2-3; 11 bases match TRBD2. V shed 0 bases, J shed 2 bases, and the junction held 7 bases outside the gene matches. CDR3 length: 18 amino acids. CDR1 LGHNA and CDR2 YNFKEQ come from the germline V gene. The DNA for the CDR3 is TGTGCCAGCAGCCAAGATGGGGCTAGCGGGGGGTCCACAGATACGCAGTATTTT. The encoded protein is CASSQDGASGGSTDTQYF.

Written as DNA, the CDR3 is TGTGCCAGCAGCTTAGAAACCCCGTCCGAGCAGTACTTC. Protein: CASSLETPSEQYF. The V gene is TRBV7-2, the J gene TRBJ2-7; unclear D gene. The length of the CDR3 is 13 residues. Trimming shortened V by 1 base and J by 6 bases, and 10 bases separated the two germline ends. Germline-derived CDR1 and CDR2 are SGHTA and FQGNSA.